The 2 T cell receptor beta chains presented below share a single source sample, sequenced in a study of blood T cell repertoires in COVID-19. Profiled with immunoSEQ multiplex PCR; TCRdb holds only in-frame clones, not every one. There are roughly 250,000 clones in the sample; roughly 83% occur only once, and roughly 10% lies in the top ten. Sequences were obtained from peripheral blood. The receptors come from a woman aged 80 or over with acute or convalescent COVID-19.

This clone was observed a handful of times. This rearrangement joins TRBV3-1 (or the pseudogene TRBV3-2) to TRBJ1-3; D is undetermined. This CDR3 spans 12 amino acids. Germline loops: CDR1 LGHDT, CDR2 YNNKEL (reference sequence). The ends were cut back, 2 bases at V and 6 bases at J, with 5 bases in the middle. The CDR3 spells CASSQRENTIYF. In DNA, the CDR3 is TGTGCCAGCAGCCAACGGGAAAACACCATATATTTT.

The V and J genes are TRBV25-1 and TRBJ1-2; 8 positions match TRBD1. The germline V gene has CDR1 MGHDK and CDR2 SYGVNS. The CDR3 loop spans 14 amino acids. J gave up 4 bases and V 6 bases, and 7 bases lay outside the gene matches. CDR3 sequence reads: CASRSTGGSYGYTF. The CDR3 DNA reads as TGTGCCAGCAGATCAACAGGGGGTAGCTATGGCTACACCTTC.